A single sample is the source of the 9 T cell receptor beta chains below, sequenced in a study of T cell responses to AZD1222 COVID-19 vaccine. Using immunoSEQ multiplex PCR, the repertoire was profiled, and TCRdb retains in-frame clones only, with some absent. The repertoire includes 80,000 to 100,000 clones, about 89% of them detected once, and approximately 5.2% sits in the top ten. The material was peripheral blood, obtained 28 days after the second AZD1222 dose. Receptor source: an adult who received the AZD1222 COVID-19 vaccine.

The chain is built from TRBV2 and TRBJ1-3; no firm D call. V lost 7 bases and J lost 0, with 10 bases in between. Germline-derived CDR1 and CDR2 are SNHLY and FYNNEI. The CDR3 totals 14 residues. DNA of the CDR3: TGTGCCAGCACCACAGAGAGCTCTGGAAACACCATATATTTT. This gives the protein CASTTESSGNTIYF.

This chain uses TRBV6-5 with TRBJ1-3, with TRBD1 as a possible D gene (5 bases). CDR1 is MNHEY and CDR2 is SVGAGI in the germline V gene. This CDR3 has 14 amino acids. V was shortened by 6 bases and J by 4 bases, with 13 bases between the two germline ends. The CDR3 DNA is TGTGCCAGCAGCCACACAGGTTTCGGAAACACCATATATTTT. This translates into CASSHTGFGNTIYF.

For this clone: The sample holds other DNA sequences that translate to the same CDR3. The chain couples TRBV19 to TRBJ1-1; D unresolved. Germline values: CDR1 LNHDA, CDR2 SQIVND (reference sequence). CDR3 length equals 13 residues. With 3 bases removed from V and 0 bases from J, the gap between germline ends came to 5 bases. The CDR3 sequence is CASSIQVNTEAFF. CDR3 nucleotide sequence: TGTGCCAGTAGTATTCAGGTGAACACTGAAGCTTTCTTT.

Here the CDR3 reads CASSQNQVGYTF. DNA of the CDR3: TGTGCCAGCAGCCAAAACCAAGTGGGCTACACCTTC. The chain has TRBV12-3 or TRBV12-4 and TRBJ1-2; D is ambiguous. Trimming took 6 bases from V and 8 from J, leaving 13 bases between them. This CDR3 contains 12 residues.

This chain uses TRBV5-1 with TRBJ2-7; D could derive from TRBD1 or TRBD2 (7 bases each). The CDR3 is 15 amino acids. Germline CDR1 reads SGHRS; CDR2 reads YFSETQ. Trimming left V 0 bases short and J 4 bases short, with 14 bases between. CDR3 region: CASSLGDRDYYEQYF. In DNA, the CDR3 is TGCGCCAGCAGCTTGGGCGACAGGGACTATTACGAGCAGTACTTC.

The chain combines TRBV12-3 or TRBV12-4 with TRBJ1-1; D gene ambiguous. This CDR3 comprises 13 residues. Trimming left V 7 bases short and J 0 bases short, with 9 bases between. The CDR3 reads CASTEGLNTEAFF. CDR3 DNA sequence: TGTGCCAGCACCGAAGGCCTGAACACTGAAGCTTTCTTT.

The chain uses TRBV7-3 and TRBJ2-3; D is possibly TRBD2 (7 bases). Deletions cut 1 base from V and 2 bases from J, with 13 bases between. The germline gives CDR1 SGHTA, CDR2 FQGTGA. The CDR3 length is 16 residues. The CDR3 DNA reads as TGTGCCAGCAGCTTAAATTCGGGGGGCCACACAGATACGCAGTATTTT. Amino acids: CASSLNSGGHTDTQYF.

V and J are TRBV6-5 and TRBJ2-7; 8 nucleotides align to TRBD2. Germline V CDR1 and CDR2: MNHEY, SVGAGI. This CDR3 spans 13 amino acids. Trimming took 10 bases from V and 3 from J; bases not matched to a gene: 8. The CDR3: CAINRGGYYEQYF. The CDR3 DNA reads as TGTGCCATCAATCGCGGGGGGTACTACGAGCAGTACTTC.

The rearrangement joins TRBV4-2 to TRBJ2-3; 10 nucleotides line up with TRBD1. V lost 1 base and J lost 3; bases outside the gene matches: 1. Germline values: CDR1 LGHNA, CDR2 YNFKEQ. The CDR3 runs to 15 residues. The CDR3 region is CASSQGDRGTDTQYF. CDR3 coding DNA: TGTGCCAGCAGCCAAGGGGACAGGGGTACAGATACGCAGTATTTT.